The T cell receptor beta chain described here comes from a study of spatial heterogeneity in lung cancer. In the study overall: TCR and UMI combinations that were unique each appeared, on average, more than ten times in raw reads. Study-level results: In blood, ubiquitous expanded tumor TCRs appeared more at resection than follow-up.

In this sample, this clonotype turned up many times. Its antigen is unknown. Every cDNA TCR molecule received its own unique molecular identifier. TCRdb analysed the 5' RACE reads with MiXCR anew, one entry per CDR3 protein. Of about 85,000 distinct CDR3 sequences listed, approximately 20% were seen once; the top ten hold around 6.6%. Time point: sample taken at primary tumor resection. No cell sorting; template was whole RNA from tumor, lung tissue or PBMC. Samples were donated by 72 untreated early-stage non-small cell lung cancer patients. V was pared by 8 bases and J by 7 bases, with 20 bases between. Germline loops: CDR1 MNHEY, CDR2 SVGEGT. The CDR3 extends over 14 amino acids.

The chain recombines TRBV6-2 or TRBV6-3 with TRBJ2-5; D might be TRBD1 or TRBD2, each matching 5 bases. Sequenced material: PBMCs, taken at surgery. The sequence was collected from a male donor with early-stage non-small cell lung cancer. CDR3 nucleotide sequence: TGTGCCAGCCGGGGACCTACACCTGGGGGGACCCAGTACTTC. As protein: CASRGPTPGGTQYF.